This record looks at one TCR delta chain sequence and its context. As yet, its antigen is unknown. This may stem from a read error, because a much larger clone lies one nucleotide away. This sample also contains other DNA sequences that code for the same CDR3. This sample was taken from a study of delta chains in infants with herpesvirus infections. V was shortened by 0 bases and J by 0 bases, with 14 bases between the two germline ends. Germline values: CDR1 TSWWSYY, CDR2 QGS. This CDR3 region has 17 residues. Overall study results and limits: Uninfected infants and those infected after 120 days lacked the public clonotype. Public-clonotype frequency seemingly fell with older age at infection.

Reverse transcription of PBMC RNA used primers specific for the gamma and delta chains. TCRdb reran clone calling via CATT on the RT-PCR reads. Of over a thousand delta-chain clones listed, more than 25% are singletons. The sequencing used peripheral blood, collected at time point 1 of longitudinal follow-up. This clonotype was obtained from a human donor who was a Ugandan infant, either HIV-exposed or HIV-unexposed (not recorded which). The chain recombines TRDV1 with TRDJ1; the D gene is possibly TRDD3 (5 bases). The CDR3 region is CALGELGIDWYTDKLIF. The CDR3 coding sequence is TGTGCTCTTGGGGAACTGGGTATTGACTGGTACACCGATAAACTCATCTTT.